One sample yielded the 27 T cell receptor beta chains listed below, sequenced in a study of blood T cells in healthy people across ages. A second PCR of about 7 to 12 cycles used a sample-barcoded 5' primer and a J-beta primer mix. TCRdb re-called the 5' RACE reads through MiXCR, storing one row per CDR3 protein. The sample consists of about 1.5 million distinct CDR3 sequences, approximately 43% of them appearing once. Sequencing was carried out using blood. The receptors originated from a woman younger than 35 in good health.

The rearrangement links TRBV2 to TRBJ2-1; no definite D call. With the DNA end fitting TRBJ2-7 better, the J assignment may be wrong. CDR3 length equals 18 residues. Germline assignment: CDR1 SNHLY and CDR2 FYNNEI. In nucleotides, the CDR3 is TGTGCCAGCAGTGAAGACTGGACGGACGCAAGCTCCTACAATGAGCAGTACTTC. Residues: CASSEDWTDASSYNEQYF.

This clonotype was observed once. The rearrangement uses TRBV7-9 and TRBJ2-3, with 8 bases lining up with TRBD2. The CDR3 is 15 amino acids. The germline V gene encodes CDR1 SEHNR and CDR2 FQNEAQ (reference sequence). After removal of 2 bases from V and 1 base from J, the junction contained 2 bases not matched to a gene. The CDR3 DNA sequence: TGTGCCAGCAGCTTAATCGGGGGGGGCACAGATACGCAGTATTTT. Residues: CASSLIGGGTDTQYF.

This clonotype has a handful of counts. The chain carries TRBV7-8 and TRBJ2-4, with D maybe TRBD2 (6 bases). The germline gives CDR1 SGHVS, CDR2 FQNEAQ. This CDR3 spans 18 amino acids. The V and J ends lost 1 base and 2 bases respectively, with 18 bases between them. The CDR3 region is CASSLGRAGWGPKNIQYF. The CDR3 nucleotides are TGTGCCAGCAGCTTAGGGAGGGCAGGATGGGGACCCAAAAACATTCAGTACTTC.

The rearrangement joins TRBV25-1 to TRBJ2-1; maybe TRBD2 (6 bases). Germline V gene sequence: CDR1 MGHDK, CDR2 SYGVNS. The CDR3 consists of 15 residues. The ends were cut back, 3 bases at V and 2 bases at J, with 11 bases in the middle. For the CDR3, the DNA is TGTGCCAGCAGTGATCCGGGACTCCCCTACAATGAGCAGTTCTTC. Translating it yields CASSDPGLPYNEQFF.

The CDR3: CASSQDTQDTQYF. The DNA for the CDR3 is TGCGCCAGCAGCCAAGATACCCAAGATACGCAGTATTTT. The chain has TRBV4-3 and TRBJ2-3; D not certain. Germline V lookup: CDR1 LGHNA, CDR2 YSLEER. There are 13 residues in the CDR3. V was trimmed by 0 bases and J by 5 bases, leaving 6 bases between them.

This clonotype was detected a few times. This chain uses TRBV28 with TRBJ2-5; TRBD2 agrees at 13 bases. V gave up 5 bases and J gave up 1 base; unmatched junction bases: 10. The CDR3 is 18 amino acids. CDR1 is MDHEN and CDR2 is SYDVKM in the germline V gene. CDR3 coding DNA: TGTGCCAGCAGTGAAGATCCCCGACTAGCGGGAGGCCAAGAGACCCAGTACTTC. Protein sequence: CASSEDPRLAGGQETQYF.

The chain carries TRBV20-1 and TRBJ2-1; tentative D call: TRBD1 (5 bases). The germline V gene encodes CDR1 DFQATT and CDR2 SNEGSKA (reference sequence). The V gene lost 4 bases and the J gene lost 5 bases, with 18 bases spanning the gap. The CDR3 spans 15 residues. The CDR3 loop is CSAKLRGQDHNEQFF. Here the CDR3 DNA reads TGCAGTGCTAAGCTAAGGGGCCAGGACCACAATGAGCAGTTCTTC.

The V and J genes are TRBV28 and TRBJ2-5, with a possible D match to TRBD1 (6 bases). The DNA matches TRBJ2-7 better at its end, which makes the J call doubtful. This CDR3 spans 15 amino acids. Germline V gene lookup returns CDR1 MDHEN and CDR2 SYDVKM. The CDR3 loop reads CASRQDSAENNEQYF. CDR3 sequence (DNA): TGTGCCAGCAGACAGGACAGTGCGGAAAACAACGAGCAGTACTTC.

Points on this clonotype: A much larger clonotype is one base distant, so this may be a read error. The CDR3 DNA reads TGTGCCAGCAGTGACCGGGACAGGGGCTATGGCTACACCTTC. Translating gives CASSDRDRGYGYTF. This chain connects TRBV6-5 to TRBJ1-2; 10 bases are a match to TRBD1. Per germline, CDR1 MNHEY and CDR2 SVGAGI. The V and J ends lost 5 bases and 4 bases, in that order; junction bases with no gene match: 4. CDR3 length: 14 amino acids.

The sample holds a few counts of this clonotype. This chain joins TRBV20-1 and TRBJ1-1; D ambiguous. Germline loops: CDR1 DFQATT, CDR2 SNEGSKA (reference sequence). The V end lost 0 bases, the J end lost 4 bases, and 12 bases lay between the germline ends. The CDR3 is made up of 14 amino acids. Here the CDR3 DNA reads TGCAGTGCTAGAGATCTCCCCGGGCTCACTGAAGCTTTCTTT. Translation: CSARDLPGLTEAFF.

This rearrangement joins TRBV6-2 or TRBV6-3 to TRBJ2-1; no definite D call. CDR1 and CDR2 (germline): MNHEY, SVGEGT. The CDR3 consists of 15 residues. Trimming took off 8 bases at V and 0 bases at J, with 14 bases between the two ends. CDR3 in DNA: TGTGCCAGCCTCCCCGCCGGGTCCTCCTACAATGAGCAGTTCTTC. Amino acids: CASLPAGSSYNEQFF.

This clonotype was found a few times. This sequence joins TRBV27 and TRBJ2-7; 10 positions agree with TRBD1. Germline V lookup: CDR1 MNHEY, CDR2 SMNVEV (reference sequence). This CDR3 has 14 residues. V lost 4 bases to trimming and J lost 4 bases; unmatched junction nucleotides: 4. The CDR3 bases are TGTGCCAGCAGTTGGGGACAGGGGAGGTACGAGCAGTACTTC. Protein product: CASSWGQGRYEQYF.

This clonotype was recorded many times. This chain links TRBV29-1 with TRBJ2-1; D is unclear. The CDR3 runs 12 residues. V lost 6 bases, J lost 1 base, and 7 bases lay in between. Germline-derived CDR1 and CDR2 are SQVTM and ANQGSEA. The chain's CDR3 is CSVRQSYNEQFF. Here the CDR3 DNA reads TGCAGCGTCCGTCAGTCCTACAATGAGCAGTTCTTC.

J is TRBJ2-7 and V is TRBV6-5, with a tentative D call TRBD1 (6 bases). Trimming took 4 bases from V and 1 from J, leaving 8 bases between them. The CDR3 has 13 amino acids. Germline lookup yields CDR1 MNHEY and CDR2 SVGAGI. Here the CDR3 DNA reads TGTGCCAGCAGTTGTGGACAGTCCTACGAGCAGTACTTC. This encodes CASSCGQSYEQYF.

This chain links TRBV19 with TRBJ2-2, with TRBD2 identical over 9 bases. The CDR3 contains 15 residues. Germline CDR1 and CDR2: LNHDA and SQIVND (reference sequence). Unmatched junction bases numbered 4, after V lost 3 bases and J lost 5 bases. The CDR3 spells CASSIGSGRTGELFF. In DNA form, the CDR3 reads TGTGCCAGTAGTATTGGTAGCGGGAGAACCGGGGAGCTGTTTTTT.

V and J are TRBV3-1 and TRBJ2-1; 9 bases align to TRBD2. The CDR3 sequence is 16 residues long. Germline V gene sequence: CDR1 LGHDT, CDR2 YNNKEL (reference sequence). V gave up 1 base and J gave up 7 bases; unmatched junction bases: 8. CDR3 DNA: TGTGCCAGCAGCCAAGTTAGCGGGGGCCCCTTGAATGAGCAGTTCTTC. Amino acids: CASSQVSGGPLNEQFF.

The rearrangement joins TRBV3-1 to TRBJ2-4; D gene uncertain. The CDR3 sequence is 12 residues long. Trimming shortened V by 1 base and J by 13 bases, and 11 bases separated the two germline ends. Germline V gene data show CDR1 as LGHDT and CDR2 as YNNKEL (reference sequence). The CDR3 nucleotides read TGTGCCAGCAGCCAAGTCCCGAGAGAGCAGTACTTC. Protein: CASSQVPREQYF.

V and J are TRBV11-2 and TRBJ2-3; 12 bases align to TRBD2. The germline CDR1 and CDR2 sequences are SGHAT and FQNNGV. The CDR3 length is 18 residues. J gave up 2 bases and V 0 bases, and 6 bases lay outside the gene matches. The CDR3 spells CASSLEGTSGFVTDTQYF. CDR3 coding DNA: TGTGCCAGCAGCTTAGAGGGGACTAGCGGGTTTGTCACAGATACGCAGTATTTT. Together with reference TRBV11-2 and TRBJ2-3, the CDR3 gives the full variable domain: EAGVAQSPRYKIIEKRQSVAFWCNPISGHATLYWYQQILGQGPKLLIQFQNNGVVDDSQLPKDRFSAERLKGVDSTLKIQPAKLEDSAVYLCASSLEGTSGFVTDTQYFGPGTRLTVL.

V gene TRBV7-8 combines with J gene TRBJ2-7, with 8 bases matching TRBD1. The CDR3 covers 13 residues. The V segment lost 8 bases and the J segment 4 bases; nucleotides outside the gene matches: 7. Germline-derived CDR1 and CDR2 are SGHVS and FQNEAQ. The DNA of the CDR3 is TGTGCCAGCCGAGACAGGGGCATTTACGAGCAGTACTTC. Translating gives CASRDRGIYEQYF.

This clonotype was counted between two and nine times. The genes are TRBV7-9 and TRBJ1-1; possibly TRBD1 for D (5 bases). This CDR3 has 16 residues. V was trimmed by 2 bases and J by 6 bases, leaving 19 bases between them. The germline gives CDR1 SEHNR, CDR2 FQNEAQ (reference sequence). CDR3 DNA: TGTGCCAGCAGCTTAAGGCGGCAGGGTAATAAGGCTGAAGCTTTCTTT. This sequence encodes CASSLRRQGNKAEAFF.

The chain combines TRBV7-2 with TRBJ2-7; a weak D match, TRBD1 (5 bases). Trimming removed 5 bases at V and 4 bases at J, with 15 bases between. Per germline, CDR1 SGHTA and CDR2 FQGNSA. This CDR3 is 14 amino acids long. The CDR3 is CASSLVLKGYEQYF. The CDR3 nucleotides read TGTGCCAGCAGCCTAGTCTTGAAGGGGTACGAGCAGTACTTC.

V is TRBV7-2 and J is TRBJ2-3; no definite D call. This CDR3 is built from 14 residues. V was shortened by 5 bases and J by 4 bases, with 13 bases between the two germline ends. Germline loops: CDR1 SGHTA, CDR2 FQGNSA. The CDR3 bases are TGTGCCAGCAGCCCTAGGCAGCGACCAGATACGCAGTATTTT. This encodes CASSPRQRPDTQYF. Variable domain in full (rest from reference TRBV7-2 and TRBJ2-3): GAGVSQSPSNKVTEKGKDVELRCDPISGHTALYWYRQSLGQGLEFLIYFQGNSAPDKSGLPSDRFSAERTGGSVSTLTIQRTQQEDSAVYLCASSPRQRPDTQYFGPGTRLTVL.

In its sample, this clonotype was seen a few times. The chain is built from TRBV12-3 or TRBV12-4 and TRBJ1-2; a weak D match, TRBD1 (5 bases). The CDR3 consists of 15 residues. V gave up 1 base and J gave up 4 bases, with 13 bases separating them. CDR3 nucleotides: TGTGCCAGCAGTTTAGGGGGCAGGGTGTTCTATGGCTACACCTTC. Amino acid sequence: CASSLGGRVFYGYTF.

The genes are TRBV5-1 and TRBJ2-1; 9 bases match TRBD2. Germline V gives CDR1 SGHRS, CDR2 YFSETQ. This CDR3 region has 17 residues. V shed 5 bases and J 5 bases; nucleotides not matched to a gene: 14. DNA of the CDR3: TGCGCCAGCAGGCTTACTATCGCGACTAGCGGAAACAATGAGCAGTTCTTC. This translates into CASRLTIATSGNNEQFF. The full variable domain, its missing parts supplied by reference TRBV5-1 and TRBJ2-1, is KAGVTQTPRYLIKTRGQQVTLSCSPISGHRSVSWYQQTPGQGLQFLFEYFSETQRNKGNFPGRFSGRQFSNSRSEMNVSTLELGDSALYLCASRLTIATSGNNEQFFGPGTRLTVL.

The V and J genes are TRBV28 and TRBJ2-1; D gene ambiguous. V was trimmed by 6 bases and J by 8 bases, leaving 5 bases between them. There are 10 residues in the CDR3. The germline V gene encodes CDR1 MDHEN and CDR2 SYDVKM. The CDR3: CASRSDEQFF. CDR3 DNA sequence: TGTGCCAGCAGGAGCGATGAGCAGTTCTTC.

To note about this clonotype: A much bigger clone sits one base away, suggesting this may be a read error. The chain carries TRBV7-2 and TRBJ1-5; D is possibly TRBD1 (5 bases). The CDR3 runs to 12 residues. Trimming pared 3 bases from V and 8 bases from J, leaving 8 bases between. From germline, CDR1 is SGHTA and CDR2 FQGNSA. Here the CDR3 DNA reads TGTGCCAGCAGCTTCGGGGGTAAGCCCCAGCATTTT. Its protein product is CASSFGGKPQHF.

This clonotype has just a few counts. The chain joins TRBV6-2 or TRBV6-3 to TRBJ2-3, with D possibly matching TRBD2 (6 bases). The V and J ends lost 2 bases and 4 bases respectively, with 10 bases between them. Per the germline V gene, CDR1 is MNHEY and CDR2 is SVGEGT. The length of the CDR3 is 14 residues. For the CDR3, the DNA is TGTGCCAGCAGTTACCGGCGGGGACCAGATACGCAGTATTTT. Translated, it gives CASSYRRGPDTQYF.